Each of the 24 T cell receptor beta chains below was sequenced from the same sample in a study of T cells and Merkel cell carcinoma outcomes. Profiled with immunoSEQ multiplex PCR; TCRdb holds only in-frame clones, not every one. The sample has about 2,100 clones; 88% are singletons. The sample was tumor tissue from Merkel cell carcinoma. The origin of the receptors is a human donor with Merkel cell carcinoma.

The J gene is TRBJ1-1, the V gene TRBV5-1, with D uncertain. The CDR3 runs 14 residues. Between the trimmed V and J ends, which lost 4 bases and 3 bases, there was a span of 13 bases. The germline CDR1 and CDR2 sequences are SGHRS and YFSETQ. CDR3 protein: CASSQKPGDTEAFF. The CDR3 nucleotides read TGCGCCAGCAGCCAAAAACCAGGAGACACTGAAGCTTTCTTT. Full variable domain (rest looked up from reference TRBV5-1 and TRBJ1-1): KAGVTQTPRYLIKTRGQQVTLSCSPISGHRSVSWYQQTPGQGLQFLFEYFSETQRNKGNFPGRFSGRQFSNSRSEMNVSTLELGDSALYLCASSQKPGDTEAFFGQGTRLTVV.

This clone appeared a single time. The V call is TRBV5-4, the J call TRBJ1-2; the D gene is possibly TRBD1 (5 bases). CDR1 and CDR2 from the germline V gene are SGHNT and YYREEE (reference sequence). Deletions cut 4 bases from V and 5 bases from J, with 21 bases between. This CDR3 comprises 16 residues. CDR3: CASSPAQGGLGYGYTF. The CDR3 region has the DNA TGTGCCAGCAGCCCGGCTCAGGGAGGGTTGGGATATGGCTACACCTTC.

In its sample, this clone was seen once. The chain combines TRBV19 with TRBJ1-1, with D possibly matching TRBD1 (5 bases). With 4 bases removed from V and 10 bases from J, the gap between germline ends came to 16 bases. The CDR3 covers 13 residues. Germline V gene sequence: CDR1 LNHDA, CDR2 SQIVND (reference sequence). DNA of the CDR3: TGTGCCAGTAGTACCCCGGCAGGGCGTGCAGCTTTCTTT. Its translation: CASSTPAGRAAFF.

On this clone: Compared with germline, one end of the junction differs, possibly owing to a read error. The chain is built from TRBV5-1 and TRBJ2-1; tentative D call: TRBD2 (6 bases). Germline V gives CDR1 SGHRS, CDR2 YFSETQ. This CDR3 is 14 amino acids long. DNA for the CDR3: TGCGCCACCAGCCGGGGGAGGTTTGGTGTTGAGCAGTTCTTC. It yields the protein CATSRGRFGVEQFF. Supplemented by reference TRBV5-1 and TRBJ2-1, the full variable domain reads KAGVTQTPRYLIKTRGQQVTLSCSPISGHRSVSWYQQTPGQGLQFLFEYFSETQRNKGNFPGRFSGRQFSNSRSEMNVSTLELGDSALYLCATSRGRFGVEQFFGPGTRLTVL.

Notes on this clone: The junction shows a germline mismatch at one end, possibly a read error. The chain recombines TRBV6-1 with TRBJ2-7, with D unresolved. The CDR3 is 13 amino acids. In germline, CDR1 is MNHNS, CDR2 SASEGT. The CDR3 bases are TGTGCCAGCAGTGGAGGACCCGTCCACGAGCAATACTTC. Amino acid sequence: CASSGGPVHEQYF.

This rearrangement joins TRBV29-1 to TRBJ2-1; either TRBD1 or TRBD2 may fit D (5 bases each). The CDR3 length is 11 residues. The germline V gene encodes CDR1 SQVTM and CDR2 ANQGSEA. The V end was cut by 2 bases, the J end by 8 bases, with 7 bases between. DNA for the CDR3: TGCAGCGTTGAAAGGGGAGATGAGCAGTTCTTC. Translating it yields CSVERGDEQFF.

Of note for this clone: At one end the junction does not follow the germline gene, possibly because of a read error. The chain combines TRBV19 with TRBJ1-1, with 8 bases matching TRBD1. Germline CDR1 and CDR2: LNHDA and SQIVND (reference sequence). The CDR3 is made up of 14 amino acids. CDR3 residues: CASSRQGTSTEAFF. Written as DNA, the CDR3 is TGTGCCAGTAGTAGACAGGGGACGAGCACTGAAGCTTTTTTT.

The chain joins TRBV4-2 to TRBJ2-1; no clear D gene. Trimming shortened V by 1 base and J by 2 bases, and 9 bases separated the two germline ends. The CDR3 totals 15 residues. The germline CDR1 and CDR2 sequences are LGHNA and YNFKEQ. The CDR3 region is CASSQVAGAYNEQFF. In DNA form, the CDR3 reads TGTGCCAGCAGCCAAGTAGCTGGGGCCTACAATGAGCAGTTCTTC.

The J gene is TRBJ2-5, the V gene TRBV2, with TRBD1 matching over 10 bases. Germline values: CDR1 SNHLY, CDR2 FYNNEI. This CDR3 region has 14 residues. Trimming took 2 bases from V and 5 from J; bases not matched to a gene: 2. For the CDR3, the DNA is TGTGCCAGCAGTGAACCGGGACAGGGGGAGACCCAGTACTTC. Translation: CASSEPGQGETQYF.

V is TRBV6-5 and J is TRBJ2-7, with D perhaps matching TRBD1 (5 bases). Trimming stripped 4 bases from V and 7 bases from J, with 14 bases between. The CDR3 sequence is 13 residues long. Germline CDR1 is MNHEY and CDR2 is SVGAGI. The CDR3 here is CASSWQSRGEQYF. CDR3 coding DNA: TGTGCCAGCAGTTGGCAGAGTAGGGGAGAGCAGTACTTC.

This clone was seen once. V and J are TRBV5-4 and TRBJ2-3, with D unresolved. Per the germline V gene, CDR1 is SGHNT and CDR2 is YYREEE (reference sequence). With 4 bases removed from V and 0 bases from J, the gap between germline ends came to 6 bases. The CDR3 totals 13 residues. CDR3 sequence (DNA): TGTGCCAGCAGCACCCCTAGCACAGATACGCAGTATTTT. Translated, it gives CASSTPSTDTQYF.

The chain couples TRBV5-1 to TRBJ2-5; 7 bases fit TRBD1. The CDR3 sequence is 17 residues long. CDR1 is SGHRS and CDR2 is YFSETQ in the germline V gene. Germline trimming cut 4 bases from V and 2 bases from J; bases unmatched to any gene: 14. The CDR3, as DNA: TGCGCCAGCAGCCTGGCACTCGGACAGGCCCAGCAAGAGACCCAGTACTTC. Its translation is CASSLALGQAQQETQYF.

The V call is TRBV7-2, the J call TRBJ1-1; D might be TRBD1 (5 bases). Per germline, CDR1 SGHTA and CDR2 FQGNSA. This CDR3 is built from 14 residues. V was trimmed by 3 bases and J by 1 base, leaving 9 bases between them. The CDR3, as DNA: TGTGCCAGCAGCTTCCAGGGTAGGAACACTGAAGCTTTCTTT. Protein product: CASSFQGRNTEAFF.

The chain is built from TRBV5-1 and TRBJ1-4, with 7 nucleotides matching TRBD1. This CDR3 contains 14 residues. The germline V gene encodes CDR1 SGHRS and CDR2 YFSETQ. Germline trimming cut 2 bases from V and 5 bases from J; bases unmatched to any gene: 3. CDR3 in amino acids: CASSFGQVNEKLFF. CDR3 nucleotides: TGCGCCAGCAGCTTCGGACAGGTGAATGAAAAACTGTTTTTT.

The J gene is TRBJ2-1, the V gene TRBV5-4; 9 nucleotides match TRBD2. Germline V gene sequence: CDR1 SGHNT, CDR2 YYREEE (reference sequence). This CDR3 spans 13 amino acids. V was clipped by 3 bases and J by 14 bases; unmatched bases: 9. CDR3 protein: CASSWGVSGSKFF. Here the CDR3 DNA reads TGTGCCAGCAGCTGGGGGGTTAGCGGGAGTAAGTTCTTC.

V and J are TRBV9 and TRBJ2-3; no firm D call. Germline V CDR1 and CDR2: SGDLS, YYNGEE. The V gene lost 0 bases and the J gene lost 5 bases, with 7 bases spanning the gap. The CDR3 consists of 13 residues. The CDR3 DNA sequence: TGTGCCAGCAGCGTAGAAGCGCGAGATACGCAGTATTTT. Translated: CASSVEARDTQYF.

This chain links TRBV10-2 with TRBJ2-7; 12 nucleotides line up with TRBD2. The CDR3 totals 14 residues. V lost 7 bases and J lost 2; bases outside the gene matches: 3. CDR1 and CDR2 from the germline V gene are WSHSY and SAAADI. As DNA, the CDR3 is TGCGCCAGCACCCTAGCGGGGGGGCCCTACGAGCAGTACTTC. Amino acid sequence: CASTLAGGPYEQYF.

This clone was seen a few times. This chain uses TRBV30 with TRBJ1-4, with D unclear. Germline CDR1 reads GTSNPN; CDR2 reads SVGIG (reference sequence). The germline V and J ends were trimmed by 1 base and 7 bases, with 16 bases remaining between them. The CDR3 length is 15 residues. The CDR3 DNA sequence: TGTGCCTGGAGTGGAGAGACCTCCGTAGTTGAAAAACTGTTTTTT. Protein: CAWSGETSVVEKLFF. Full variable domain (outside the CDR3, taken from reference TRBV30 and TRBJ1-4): SQTIHQWPATLVQPVGSPLSLECTVEGTSNPNLYWYRQAAGRGLQLLFYSVGIGQISSEVPQNLSASRPQDRQFILSSKKLLLSDSGFYLCAWSGETSVVEKLFFGSGTQLSVL.

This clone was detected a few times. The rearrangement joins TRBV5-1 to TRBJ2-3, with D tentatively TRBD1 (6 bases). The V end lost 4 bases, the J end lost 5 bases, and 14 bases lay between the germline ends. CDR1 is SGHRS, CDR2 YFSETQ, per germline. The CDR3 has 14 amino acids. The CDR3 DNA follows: TGCGCCAGCAGCATCCTCGGGACAATAGATACGCAGTATTTT. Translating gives CASSILGTIDTQYF. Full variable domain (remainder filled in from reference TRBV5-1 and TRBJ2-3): KAGVTQTPRYLIKTRGQQVTLSCSPISGHRSVSWYQQTPGQGLQFLFEYFSETQRNKGNFPGRFSGRQFSNSRSEMNVSTLELGDSALYLCASSILGTIDTQYFGPGTRLTVL.

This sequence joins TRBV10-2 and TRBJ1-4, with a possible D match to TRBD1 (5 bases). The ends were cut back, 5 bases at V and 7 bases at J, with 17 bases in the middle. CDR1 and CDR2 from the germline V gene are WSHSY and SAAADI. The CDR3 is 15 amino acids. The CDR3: CASSSDILWSEKLFF. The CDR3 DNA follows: TGCGCCAGCAGTTCGGACATCCTATGGAGTGAAAAACTGTTTTTT.

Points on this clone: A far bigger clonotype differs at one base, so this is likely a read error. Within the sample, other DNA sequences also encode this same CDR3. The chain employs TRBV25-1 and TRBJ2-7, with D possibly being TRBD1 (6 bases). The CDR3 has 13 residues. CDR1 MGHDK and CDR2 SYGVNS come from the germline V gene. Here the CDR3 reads CASSEGGSYEQYF. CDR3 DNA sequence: TGTGCCAGTAGTGAAGGGGGATCCTACGAGCAGTACTTC.

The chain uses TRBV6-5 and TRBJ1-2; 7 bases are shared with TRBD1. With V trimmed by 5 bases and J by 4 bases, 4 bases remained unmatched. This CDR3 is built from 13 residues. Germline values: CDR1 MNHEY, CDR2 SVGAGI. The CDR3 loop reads CASSPTGPYGYTF. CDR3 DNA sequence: TGTGCCAGCAGTCCGACAGGGCCCTATGGCTACACCTTC.

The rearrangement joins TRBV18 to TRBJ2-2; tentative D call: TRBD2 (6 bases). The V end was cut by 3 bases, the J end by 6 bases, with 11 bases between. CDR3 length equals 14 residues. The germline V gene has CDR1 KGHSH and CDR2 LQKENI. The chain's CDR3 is CASSPTSLAGELFF. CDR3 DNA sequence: TGTGCCAGCTCACCCACTAGCCTCGCCGGGGAGCTGTTTTTT. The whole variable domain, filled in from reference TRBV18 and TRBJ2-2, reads NAGVMQNPRHLVRRRGQEARLRCSPMKGHSHVYWYRQLPEEGLKFMVYLQKENIIDESGMPKERFSAEFPKEGPSILRIQQVVRGDSAAYFCASSPTSLAGELFFGEGSRLTVL.

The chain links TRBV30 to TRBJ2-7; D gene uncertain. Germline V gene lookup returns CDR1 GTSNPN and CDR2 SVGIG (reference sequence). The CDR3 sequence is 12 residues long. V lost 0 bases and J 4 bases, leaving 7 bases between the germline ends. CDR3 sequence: CAWSVDKYEQYF. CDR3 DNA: TGTGCCTGGAGTGTAGACAAATACGAGCAGTACTTC.